The next 11 T cell receptor beta chains were all read from a single sample in a study of tumor and adjacent non-tumor tissue in lung cancer. Three rounds of nested PCR, following a modified ARM-PCR protocol, produced the TCRbeta library. TCRdb re-called the multiplex PCR reads through MiXCR, storing one row per CDR3 protein. Among 120,000 to 150,000 distinct CDR3 sequences listed, around 66% were seen once. No cell sorting was done before RNA was extracted from the tissue. The sample consisted of lung tumor tissue. Receptors originate from a man in his sixties with small cell lung cancer.

As concerns this clonotype: The CDR3 ends on some other residue instead of the conserved phenylalanine or tryptophan, so this is likely a read error. The V and J genes are TRBV11-2 and TRBJ2-3; D not resolved. The CDR3 sequence is 13 residues long. Germline CDR1 reads SGHAT; CDR2 reads FQNNGV. Trimming left V 6 bases short and J 6 bases short, with 13 bases between. CDR3 in amino acids: CASSSPPPDTQYI. CDR3 in DNA: TGTGCCAGCAGTTCCCCCCCGCCGGATACGCAGTATATT.

Details on this clonotype: The junction differs from germline at one of its ends, possibly a read error. The gene calls are TRBV10-3 and TRBJ2-6; maybe TRBD1 (6 bases). CDR1 ENHRY and CDR2 SYGVKD come from the germline V gene. The CDR3 has 16 amino acids. The CDR3 sequence: CAIRKGDTSGVNVLTF. DNA for the CDR3: TGTGCCATCAGGAAGGGGGACACCTCTGGGGTCAACGTCCTGACTTTC.

With regard to this clonotype: At one boundary the junction diverges from the germline segment, which might be a read error. The chain couples TRBV7-8 to TRBJ1-2, with a tentative D call TRBD1 (5 bases). The CDR3 totals 16 residues. Looked up from germline, CDR1 is SGHVS and CDR2 is FQNEAQ. The CDR3, as DNA: TGTGTCAGCAGCTTATCCCTTTTGTCCCAGGGACGTGGCTACACCTTC. The encoded protein is CVSSLSLLSQGRGYTF. Using reference TRBV7-8 and TRBJ1-2 for the parts outside the CDR3, the full variable domain is GAGVSQSPRYKVAKRGQDVALRCDPISGHVSLFWYQQALGQGPEFLTYFQNEAQLDKSGLPSDRFFAERPEGSVSTLKIQRTQQEDSAVYLCVSSLSLLSQGRGYTFGSGTRLTVV.

As concerns this clonotype: Being one base from a much bigger clone, this may be a read error. V and J are TRBV12-3 or TRBV12-4 and TRBJ2-1; TRBD2 matches at 10 bases. This CDR3 spans 15 amino acids. Written as DNA, the CDR3 is TGTGCCAGCAGGAGGACTAGCGGAGGGAACAATGGGCAGTTCTTC. Translated: CASRRTSGGNNGQFF.

This clonotype was picked up one time. A read error may account for a junction end that differs from germline. The rearrangement joins TRBV20-1 to TRBJ2-2, with D possibly matching TRBD2 (5 bases). CDR1 and CDR2 (germline): DFQATT, SNEGSKA (reference sequence). This CDR3 spans 14 amino acids. This CDR3 is CSAGDARSFGELLF. Here the CDR3 DNA reads TGCAGTGCTGGAGATGCGAGGAGCTTCGGGGAGCTGTTGTTT.

This rearrangement joins TRBV20-1 to TRBJ1-6, with TRBD1 matching over 7 bases. The CDR3 consists of 14 residues. Germline loops: CDR1 DFQATT, CDR2 SNEGSKA (reference sequence). CDR3 sequence (DNA): TGCGGTCCTATACAGGGGACCCTAAATTCACCCCTCCACTTT. It is translated as CGPIQGTLNSPLHF.

In this sample, this clonotype turned up once. The chain links TRBV29-1 to TRBJ1-1; no clear D. V lost 8 bases and J 1 base, leaving 17 bases between the germline ends. This CDR3 spans 14 amino acids. CDR1 and CDR2 from the germline V gene are SQVTM and ANQGSEA. The CDR3 DNA sequence: TGCAGCTCAACTTGGATTTCCCAGAACACTGAAGCTTTCTTT. Translation: CSSTWISQNTEAFF.

Remarks on this clonotype: A read error may produce the germline difference seen at one junction end. The chain couples TRBV11-2 to TRBJ2-1, with unresolved D. CDR3 size: 14 residues. CDR1 is SGHAT and CDR2 is FQNNGV in the germline V gene. CDR3 loop: CVSRPQRVHNEQFF. As DNA, the CDR3 is TGTGTCAGCAGACCCCAAAGGGTACACAATGAGCAGTTCTTC.

A note on this clonotype: A much bigger clone sits one base away, suggesting this may be a read error. The rearrangement links TRBV6-5 to TRBJ1-5, with TRBD2 as a possible D gene (5 bases). The DNA end lines up better with TRBJ2-3; the J call may be wrong. CDR3 size: 14 residues. CDR1 and CDR2 from the germline V gene are MNHEY and SVGAGI. The CDR3 region has the DNA TGTGCCAGCAGTCCTCATGAGGGCGGTCAGCCCCAGTATTTT. It encodes CASSPHEGGQPQYF.

Notes on this clonotype: Its ends do not fully match the called genes, so a read error is possible. The chain links TRBV11-2 to TRBJ2-1; TRBD1 is a possible D gene (6 bases). This CDR3 comprises 15 residues. From germline, CDR1 is SGHAT and CDR2 FQNNGV. The DNA of the CDR3 is TGTGCCAGCAGCCCCGGGACACCGGAGTACAATGAGAAGTTCTTC. Its protein is CASSPGTPEYNEKFF.

A remark on this clonotype: This clone may be a read error of a much larger clone one base away. The chain employs TRBV20-1 and TRBJ2-1, with TRBD2 matching over 9 bases. CDR1 is DFQATT and CDR2 is SNEGSKA in the germline V gene (reference sequence). The CDR3 runs to 13 residues. V shed 7 bases and J 8 bases; nucleotides not matched to a gene: 9. CDR3 residues: CSVGLALLDEQFF. The CDR3 DNA reads as TGCAGTGTTGGACTAGCGCTTCTCGATGAGCAGTTCTTC.